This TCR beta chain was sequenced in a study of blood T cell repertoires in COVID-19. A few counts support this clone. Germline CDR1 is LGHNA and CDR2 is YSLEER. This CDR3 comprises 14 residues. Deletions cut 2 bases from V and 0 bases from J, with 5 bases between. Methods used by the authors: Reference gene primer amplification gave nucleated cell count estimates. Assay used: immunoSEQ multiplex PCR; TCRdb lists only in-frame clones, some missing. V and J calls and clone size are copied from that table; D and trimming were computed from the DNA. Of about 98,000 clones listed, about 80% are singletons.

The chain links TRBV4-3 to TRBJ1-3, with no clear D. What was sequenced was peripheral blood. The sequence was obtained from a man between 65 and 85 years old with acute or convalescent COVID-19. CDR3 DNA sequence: TGCGCCAGCAGCCAATGGAGCTCTGGAAACACCATATATTTT. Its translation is CASSQWSSGNTIYF.